This TCR beta chain was retrieved from a study of immune evolution from preneoplasia to lung adenocarcinoma. Broader study findings: Normal lung had the highest top T cell clone frequencies.

Nucleic acids came from premalignant or tumor cells enriched by macro-dissection. The CDR3 length is 13 residues. Germline-derived CDR1 and CDR2 are SGHTA and FQGTGA. V lost 4 bases, J lost 6 bases, and 13 bases lay in between. Turning to this clone: Its target is not known.

The repertoire was sequenced with immunoSEQ multiplex PCR; TCRdb's copy has only in-frame clones and lacks some. The sample has 20,000 to 25,000 clones; 75% are singletons. The J gene is TRBJ2-7, the V gene TRBV7-3, with D maybe TRBD2 (5 bases). This clonotype originated in a person aged 60 to 70 with lung adenocarcinoma. Sequencing used FFPE invasive lung adenocarcinoma tissue. The CDR3 reads CASSSTLAGEQYF. Here the CDR3 DNA reads TGTGCCAGCAGCTCCACCTTGGCGGGCGAGCAGTACTTC. The variable domain in full, with the rest retrieved from reference TRBV7-3 and TRBJ2-7, is GAGVSQTPSNKVTEKGKYVELRCDPISGHTALYWYRQSLGQGPEFLIYFQGTGAADDSGLPNDRFFAVRPEGSVSTLKIQRTERGDSAVYLCASSSTLAGEQYFGPGTRLTVT.